The T cell receptor beta chain under discussion was sequenced for a study of T-cell memory formation after mild COVID-19. The length of the CDR3 is 15 residues. The junction had 3 bases not matched to a gene; V was cut back by 4 bases and J by 4 bases. Germline values: CDR1 MGHRA, CDR2 YSYEKL. TCRdb re-called the 5' RACE reads through MiXCR, storing one row per CDR3 protein. This table has around 510,000 distinct CDR3 sequences, roughly 20% appearing once. Sequencing used PBMCs or a T cell subset sorted from them (not recorded which). V gene TRBV4-1 combines with J gene TRBJ2-1; 11 bases match TRBD1. This TCR was recovered from an adult woman who had mild COVID-19 (a few samples of this study predate the infection). Cell type and time point are not known. In DNA, the CDR3 is TGCGCCAGCAGCCCGGGACAGGGGGGTTACAATGAGCAGTTCTTC. Its protein is CASSPGQGGYNEQFF.